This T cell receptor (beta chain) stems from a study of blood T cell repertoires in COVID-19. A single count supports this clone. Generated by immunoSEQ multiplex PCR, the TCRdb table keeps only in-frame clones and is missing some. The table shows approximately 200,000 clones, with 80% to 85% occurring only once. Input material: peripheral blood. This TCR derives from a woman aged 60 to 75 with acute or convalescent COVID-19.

The CDR3 loop reads CASSFGGAGEAFF. In DNA, the CDR3 is TGTGCCAGCAGCTTTGGGGGGGCGGGTGAAGCTTTCTTT. This chain links TRBV7-2 with TRBJ1-1; tentative D call: TRBD1 (6 bases). Germline CDR1 is SGHTA and CDR2 is FQGNSA. The CDR3 runs to 13 residues. Trimming removed 3 bases at V and 7 bases at J, with 12 bases between.